Listed below are T cell receptor beta chains from one sample, sequenced in a study of breast tumors, draining lymph nodes, adjacent tissues. TCRdb reprocessed the multiplex PCR reads with MiXCR, giving one entry per CDR3 protein. The table includes roughly 110,000 distinct CDR3 sequences, 30% detected once. The specimen sequenced was axillary lymph node tissue. The receptors derive from a female donor with breast cancer. Some clones in this sample may be carry-over from other donors' samples. CDR3s include the opening cysteine and the closing phenylalanine or tryptophan. The D gene is left open where the match is weak. The size field is filled for only some rows; it gives once, few, many or a size class.

cdr3_aa: CASSHLANTEAFF; cdr3_nt: TGCGCCAGCAGCCACCTAGCCAACACTGAAGCTTTCTTT; d_call: NA; v_call: TRBV4-1; clone_size: few; j_call: TRBJ1-1
cdr3_aa: CSAREGRGLEKLFF; cdr3_nt: TGCAGTGCTAGAGAGGGCAGGGGGCTTGAAAAACTGTTTTTT; d_call: TRBD1; v_call: TRBV20-1; clone_size: many; j_call: TRBJ1-4
cdr3_aa: CASSLLGDFNEQFF; cdr3_nt: TGTGCCAGCAGTTTACTGGGTGACTTCAATGAGCAGTTCTTC; d_call: NA; v_call: TRBV12-3/TRBV12-4; clone_size: many; j_call: TRBJ2-1
cdr3_aa: CASSSHGGRSSGNTIYF; cdr3_nt: TGTGCCAGCAGTTCTCACGGGGGCCGAAGCTCTGGAAACACCATATATTTT; d_call: NA; v_call: TRBV9; clone_size: NA; j_call: TRBJ1-3
cdr3_aa: CASRSGSGSRYEQYF; cdr3_nt: TGCGCCAGCAGAAGTGGTAGCGGGAGTCGGTACGAGCAGTACTTC; d_call: TRBD2; v_call: TRBV10-2; clone_size: many; j_call: TRBJ2-7
cdr3_aa: CSVEWQSSEKLFF; cdr3_nt: TGCAGCGTTGAATGGCAGTCAAGCGAAAAACTGTTTTTT; d_call: NA; v_call: TRBV29-1; clone_size: many; j_call: TRBJ1-4
cdr3_aa: CASSVAGDYEQYF; cdr3_nt: TGTGCCAGCAGTGTGGCGGGCGACTACGAGCAGTACTTC; d_call: NA; v_call: TRBV6-4; clone_size: many; j_call: TRBJ2-7
cdr3_aa: CASSHRGRNEQYF; cdr3_nt: TGTGCCAGCAGTCATCGGGGGCGAAACGAGCAGTACTTC; d_call: NA; v_call: TRBV6-5; clone_size: many; j_call: TRBJ2-7
cdr3_aa: CASSLEHATGPTGEQYF; cdr3_nt: TGTGCCAGCAGCTTAGAACATGCTACAGGGCCGACGGGGGAGCAGTACTTC; d_call: NA; v_call: TRBV7-6; clone_size: NA; j_call: TRBJ2-7
cdr3_aa: CATSSRRWSSGNTIYF; cdr3_nt: TGTGCCACCAGCAGCCGTCGATGGAGCTCTGGAAACACCATATATTTT; d_call: NA; v_call: TRBV15; clone_size: NA; j_call: TRBJ1-3
cdr3_aa: CSARDPRAAQETQYF; cdr3_nt: TGCAGTGCTAGGGATCCCCGGGCAGCCCAAGAGACCCAGTACTTC; d_call: NA; v_call: TRBV20-1; clone_size: NA; j_call: TRBJ2-5
cdr3_aa: CASRRRMGDTEAFF; cdr3_nt: TGTGCCAGCAGGCGGAGGATGGGGGACACTGAAGCTTTCTTT; d_call: NA; v_call: TRBV11-2; clone_size: few; j_call: TRBJ1-1
cdr3_aa: CASGGDSGRKLFF; cdr3_nt: TGTGCCAGCGGTGGGGACAGCGGGAGGAAACTGTTTTTT; d_call: TRBD1; v_call: TRBV27; clone_size: many; j_call: TRBJ1-4
cdr3_aa: CASREETAGRGFHF; cdr3_nt: TGTGCCAGCAGGGAGGAGACCGCGGGACGGGGCTTTCACTTC; d_call: NA; v_call: TRBV5-6; clone_size: NA; j_call: TRBJ1-2
cdr3_aa: CASSGGGNQPQHF; cdr3_nt: TGTGCCAGTAGTGGGGGAGGCAATCAGCCCCAGCATTTT; d_call: NA; v_call: TRBV19; clone_size: many; j_call: TRBJ1-5
cdr3_aa: CATSVAGPPGQFF; cdr3_nt: TGTGCCACCAGTGTTGCGGGCCCACCTGGGCAGTTCTTC; d_call: NA; v_call: TRBV24-1; clone_size: NA; j_call: TRBJ2-1
cdr3_aa: CASSLWTHGYTF; cdr3_nt: TGTGCCAGCAGCTTGTGGACGCATGGCTACACCTTC; d_call: NA; v_call: TRBV5-6; clone_size: many; j_call: TRBJ1-2
cdr3_aa: CASSRLRVSSYNEQFF; cdr3_nt: TGTGCCAGCAGCCGCCTTCGGGTCAGCTCCTACAATGAGCAGTTCTTC; d_call: NA; v_call: TRBV6-2/TRBV6-3; clone_size: few; j_call: TRBJ2-1
cdr3_aa: CASSFRGGDYEQYF; cdr3_nt: TGTGCCAGCAGTTTTAGGGGGGGCGACTACGAGCAGTACTTC; d_call: NA; v_call: TRBV28; clone_size: many; j_call: TRBJ2-7
cdr3_aa: CASSLTLSGTNYGYTF; cdr3_nt: TGTGCCAGCAGTTTAACACTTTCGGGGACAAACTATGGCTACACCTTC; d_call: NA; v_call: TRBV28; clone_size: few; j_call: TRBJ1-2
cdr3_aa: CASSLARGLSGYTF; cdr3_nt: TGTGCCAGCAGCTTGGCCAGGGGGCTGAGTGGCTACACCTTC; d_call: TRBD1; v_call: TRBV5-6; clone_size: many; j_call: TRBJ1-2
cdr3_aa: CASSLGLGGLNEQFF; cdr3_nt: TGTGCCAGCAGCTTGGGACTCGGGGGGTTGAATGAGCAGTTCTTC; d_call: TRBD2; v_call: TRBV5-8; clone_size: many; j_call: TRBJ2-1
cdr3_aa: CSARLAGLYEQYF; cdr3_nt: TGCAGTGCTAGACTAGCGGGGTTATACGAGCAGTACTTC; d_call: TRBD2; v_call: TRBV20-1; clone_size: many; j_call: TRBJ2-7
cdr3_aa: CASSLVDGIAGAVRPSDTQYF; cdr3_nt: TGTGCCAGCAGCTTAGTAGACGGTATAGCGGGAGCAGTGCGTCCATCCGATACGCAGTATTTT; d_call: TRBD2; v_call: TRBV7-2; clone_size: many; j_call: TRBJ2-3
cdr3_aa: CAWSPDAAGNTF; cdr3_nt: TGTGCCTGGAGCCCGGACGCGGCTGGAAACACCTTC; d_call: NA; v_call: TRBV30; clone_size: NA; j_call: TRBJ1-2
cdr3_aa: CASSFPPGGNQPQHF; cdr3_nt: TGTGCCAGCAGTTTCCCCCCGGGGGGGAATCAGCCCCAGCATTTT; d_call: NA; v_call: TRBV27; clone_size: many; j_call: TRBJ1-5
cdr3_aa: CASRELGTPNQPQHF; cdr3_nt: TGTGCCAGCAGGGAGCTCGGGACACCTAATCAGCCCCAGCATTTT; d_call: NA; v_call: TRBV28; clone_size: many; j_call: TRBJ1-5
cdr3_aa: CASSLPTGKNSGELFF; cdr3_nt: TGTGCCAGCAGCTTACCGACAGGGAAAAATAGCGGGGAGCTGTTTTTT; d_call: TRBD1; v_call: TRBV7-9; clone_size: many; j_call: TRBJ2-2
cdr3_aa: CASSLGWDLNEKLFF; cdr3_nt: TGTGCCAGCAGTTTAGGGTGGGATCTAAATGAAAAACTGTTTTTT; d_call: NA; v_call: TRBV12-3/TRBV12-4; clone_size: many; j_call: TRBJ1-4
cdr3_aa: CASSPTSVSSYNEQFF; cdr3_nt: TGCGCCAGCAGCCCCACTAGCGTATCCTCCTACAATGAGCAGTTCTTC; d_call: TRBD2; v_call: TRBV5-1; clone_size: many; j_call: TRBJ2-1
cdr3_aa: CASSLNPSPLRF; cdr3_nt: TGTGCCAGCAGCTTAAATCCTTCACCCCTCCGCTTT; d_call: NA; v_call: TRBV11-1; clone_size: NA; j_call: TRBJ1-6